Each of the 4 T cell receptor beta chains below was sequenced from the same sample in a study of OX40 agonist ivuxolimab in advanced cancers. Clones were read by immunoSEQ multiplex PCR, and TCRdb kept only the in-frame ones, dropping some. The sample carries 60,000 or so clones, 90% to 95% recorded once. Source: CD4+ or CD8+ T cells sorted from blood, taken in a trial of the OX40 agonist ivuxolimab. These receptors originate from an adult with an advanced solid tumor such as melanoma, head and neck, liver or kidney cancer.

This chain connects TRBV29-1 to TRBJ2-7, with 9 bases identical to TRBD2. CDR1 SQVTM and CDR2 ANQGSEA come from the germline V gene. Trimming removed 7 bases from V and 1 base from J; junction bases left unmatched: 5. There are 13 residues in the CDR3. This CDR3 reads CSGGGGRSYEQYF. DNA of the CDR3: TGCAGCGGCGGGGGGGGGAGATCCTACGAGCAGTACTTC.

The V and J genes are TRBV9 and TRBJ2-7; TRBD1 matches 8 bases. Germline CDR1 SGDLS, CDR2 YYNGEE. V was pared by 4 bases and J by 5 bases, with 8 bases of the junction left unmatched. CDR3 length: 14 residues. CDR3 residues: CASSPWTGFNEQYF. CDR3 in DNA: TGTGCCAGCAGCCCCTGGACAGGGTTCAACGAGCAGTACTTC.

V gene TRBV5-6 combines with J gene TRBJ2-3, with 8 bases lining up with TRBD1. Germline CDR1 reads SGHDT; CDR2 reads YYEEEE. After removal of 3 bases from V and 0 bases from J, the junction contained 9 bases not matched to a gene. CDR3 length equals 17 residues. For the CDR3, the DNA is TGTGCCAGCAGCTCGATTGGACAGGGAAAAAGCACAGATACGCAGTATTTT. This encodes CASSSIGQGKSTDTQYF.

The chain links TRBV4-3 to TRBJ1-1; 9 positions match TRBD1. The length of the CDR3 is 18 residues. V shed 0 bases, J shed 1 base, and the junction held 9 bases outside the gene matches. The germline CDR1 and CDR2 sequences are LGHNA and YSLEER. The CDR3, as DNA: TGCGCCAGCAGCCAAGAGGGACAGGGACTTTATTCGAACACTGAAGCTTTCTTT. Its translation is CASSQEGQGLYSNTEAFF.